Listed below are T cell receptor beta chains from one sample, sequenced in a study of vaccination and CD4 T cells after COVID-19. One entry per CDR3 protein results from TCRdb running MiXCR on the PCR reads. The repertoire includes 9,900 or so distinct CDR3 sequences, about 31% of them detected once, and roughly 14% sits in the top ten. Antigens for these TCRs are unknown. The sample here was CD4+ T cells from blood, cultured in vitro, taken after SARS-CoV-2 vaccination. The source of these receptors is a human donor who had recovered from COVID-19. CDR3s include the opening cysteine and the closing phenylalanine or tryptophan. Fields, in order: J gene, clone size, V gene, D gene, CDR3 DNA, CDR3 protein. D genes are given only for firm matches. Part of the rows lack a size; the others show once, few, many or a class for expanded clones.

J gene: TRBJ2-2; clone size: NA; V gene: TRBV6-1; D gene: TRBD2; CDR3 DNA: TGTGCCAGCGCGCGGGGGGGGTCCGGGGAGCTGTTTTTT; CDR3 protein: CASARGGSGELFF
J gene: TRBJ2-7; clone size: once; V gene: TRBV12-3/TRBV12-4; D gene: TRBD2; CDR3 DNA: TGTGCCAGCAGCCACCGGGGGGGCCGAAGTCCCTACGAGCAGTACTTC; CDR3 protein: CASSHRGGRSPYEQYF
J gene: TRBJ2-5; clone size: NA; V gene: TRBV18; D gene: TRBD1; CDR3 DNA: TGTGCCAGCTCACCCCAGGGGGTCCAAGAGACCCAGTACTTC; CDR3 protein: CASSPQGVQETQYF
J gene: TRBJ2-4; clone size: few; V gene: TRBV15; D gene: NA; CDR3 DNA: TGTGCCACCAGCAGAGACCGGGACGCCAAAAACATTCAGTACTTC; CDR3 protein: CATSRDRDAKNIQYF
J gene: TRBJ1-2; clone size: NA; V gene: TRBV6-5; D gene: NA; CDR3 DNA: TGTGCCAGCAGTTCCAGCAGGGGTTTGTATGGCTACACCTTC; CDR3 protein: CASSSSRGLYGYTF
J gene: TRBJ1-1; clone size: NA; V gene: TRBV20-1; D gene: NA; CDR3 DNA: TGCAGTGCCACCGTTCGGGACACTGAAGCTTTCTTT; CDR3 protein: CSATVRDTEAFF
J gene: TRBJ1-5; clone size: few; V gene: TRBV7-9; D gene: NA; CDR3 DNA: TGTGCCAGCAGCGCTCGACAGTTAGGTCAGCCCCAGCATTTT; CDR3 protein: CASSARQLGQPQHF
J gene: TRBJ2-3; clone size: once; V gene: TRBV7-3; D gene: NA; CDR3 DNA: TGTGCCAGCAGCCCGGGACTGGGGATTAACACAGATACGCAGTATTTT; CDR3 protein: CASSPGLGINTDTQYF
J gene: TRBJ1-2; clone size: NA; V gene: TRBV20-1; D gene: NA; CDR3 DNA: TGCAGTGCCATCAACCGCCGGGAGGCCGGCTATGGCTACGCCTTC; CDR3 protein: CSAINRREAGYGYAF
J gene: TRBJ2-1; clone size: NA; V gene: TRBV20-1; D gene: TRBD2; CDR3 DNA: TGCAGTGCTAGAGTTTTGGGACTAAGCTACAATGAGCAGTTCTTC; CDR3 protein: CSARVLGLSYNEQFF
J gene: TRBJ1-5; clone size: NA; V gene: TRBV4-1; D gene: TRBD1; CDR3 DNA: TGCGCCAGCAGCCACCTACCCGGGACAGGAACTGGGGGCAATCAGCCCCAGCATTTT; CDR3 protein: CASSHLPGTGTGGNQPQHF
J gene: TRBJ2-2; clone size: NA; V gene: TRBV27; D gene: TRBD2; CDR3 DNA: TGTGCCAGCAGTTTACCAGGACTAGCGGGATTCCCCGGGGAGCTGTTTTTT; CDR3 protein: CASSLPGLAGFPGELFF
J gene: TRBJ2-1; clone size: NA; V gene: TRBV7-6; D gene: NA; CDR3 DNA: TGTGCCAGCAGCCCCCGGCTCGGCTACAATGAGCAGTTCTTC; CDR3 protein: CASSPRLGYNEQFF
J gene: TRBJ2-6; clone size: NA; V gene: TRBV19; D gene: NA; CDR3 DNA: TGTGCCAGTAGTATAGTGTTGGGAGTACCCGGGGCCAACGTCCTGACTTTC; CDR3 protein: CASSIVLGVPGANVLTF
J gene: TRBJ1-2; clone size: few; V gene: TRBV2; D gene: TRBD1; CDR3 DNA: TGTGCCAGCAGTGAAGGAACAGGGGGTCTCTATGGCTACACCTTC; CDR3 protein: CASSEGTGGLYGYTF
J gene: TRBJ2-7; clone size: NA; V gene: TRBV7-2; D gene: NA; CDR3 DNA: TGTGCCAGCAGCTTAGCCCCTAGCGTGAGGGCCTACGAGCAGTACTTC; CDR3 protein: CASSLAPSVRAYEQYF
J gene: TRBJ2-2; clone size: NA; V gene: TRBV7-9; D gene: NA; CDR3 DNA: TGTGCCAGCAGCATGCGTCCTACCCGAACCCTCCCCGGAACCCATGGGACCACCGGGGAGCTGTTTTTT; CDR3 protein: CASSMRPTRTLPGTHGTTGELFF
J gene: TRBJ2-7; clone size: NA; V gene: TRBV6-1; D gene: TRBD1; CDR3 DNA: TGTGCCAGCACCCCTTTACAGGGGGCCCTTCCTACCGAGCAGTACTTC; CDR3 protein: CASTPLQGALPTEQYF
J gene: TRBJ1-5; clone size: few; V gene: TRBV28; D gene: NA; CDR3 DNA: TGTGCCAGCACCGATACGACATCTAATCAGCCCCAGCATTTT; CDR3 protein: CASTDTTSNQPQHF
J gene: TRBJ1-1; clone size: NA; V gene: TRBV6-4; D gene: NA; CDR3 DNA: TGTGCCAGCGGCGACCTATGGGGTGAAGCTTTCTTT; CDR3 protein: CASGDLWGEAFF
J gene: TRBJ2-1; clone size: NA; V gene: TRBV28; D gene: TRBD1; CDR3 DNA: TGTGCCGTCCCGGGACAGGGGAGGCGGGAGCAGTTCTTC; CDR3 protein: CAVPGQGRREQFF
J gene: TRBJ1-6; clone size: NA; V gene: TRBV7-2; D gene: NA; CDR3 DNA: TGTGCCAGCAGCTTCGGGAACCGAGCGAGTTGGAGTTCACCCCTCCACTTT; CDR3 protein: CASSFGNRASWSSPLHF
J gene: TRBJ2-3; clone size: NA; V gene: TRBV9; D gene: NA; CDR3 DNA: TGTGCCAGCAGCGTAAGATCAGGTGATACGCAGTATTTT; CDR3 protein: CASSVRSGDTQYF
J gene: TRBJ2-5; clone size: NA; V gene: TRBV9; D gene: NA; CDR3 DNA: TGTGCCAGCAGCGTAGGAGCCGGGTTCGAGACCCAGTACTTC; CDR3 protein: CASSVGAGFETQYF
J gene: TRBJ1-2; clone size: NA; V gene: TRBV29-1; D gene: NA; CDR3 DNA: TGCAGCGTTGGGGACTCCATTAACTATGGCTACACCTTC; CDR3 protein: CSVGDSINYGYTF
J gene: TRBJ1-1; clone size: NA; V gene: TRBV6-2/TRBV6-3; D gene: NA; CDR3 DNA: TGTGCCAGCAGTTACGGGACCGAAGCTTTCTTT; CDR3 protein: CASSYGTEAFF
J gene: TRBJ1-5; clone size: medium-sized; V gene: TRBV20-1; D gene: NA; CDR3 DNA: TGCAGTGCCCCCCAGGCGGGATTCAATCAGCCCCAGCATTTT; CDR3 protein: CSAPQAGFNQPQHF